This T cell receptor beta chain emerged from a study of vaccination effects on CD4 cells after COVID-19 (dated by TCRdb to between 2022 and 2023). In the study overall: Participants received two doses of either the BNT162b2 or the mRNA-1273 mRNA SARS-CoV-2 vaccine. The study compared SARS-CoV-2 spike-specific CD4+ TCR repertoires before and after mRNA vaccination in COVID-19 convalescent patients and infection-naive vaccine recipients. The full study included 9 to 10 COVID-19 convalescent patients and several SARS-CoV-2-naive healthy vaccine recipients. In the study, cultures from other donors were sequenced using the Oncomine TCR Beta short-read assay on an Illumina iSeq 100.

Library prep was done by the immunoSEQ multiplex PCR assay. DNA from the cultured, isolated CD4+ T cells was subjected to TCR beta CDR3 sequencing. From the authors' description of their analysis: Non-productive TCR sequences were discarded, and reads were trimmed to the CDR3 region, with only CDR3s of 7 or more amino acids retained. Antigen-specific clonotypes were identified with the MANAFEST web app by comparing expansion in peptide wells against reference cultures. Positive clones required FDR<0.05 expansion versus reference and all other wells, odds ratio above 5, and frequency above 0.1% in two replicate wells. Cross-reactive clonotypes were defined as significantly expanded in SARS-CoV-2 spike wells and in at least one common cold coronavirus spike condition. Using the stringdist R package, CDR3 similarity was measured by Levenshtein distance, and unrooted trees were constructed with ape in R 3.6.1. TCRdb re-hosts the immuneACCESS table, in-frame sequences only. Its copies lack some clones; in the studies checked, an unresolved V gene accounts for under half of them, and the cause for the rest is not known. V and J calls plus clone size are reproduced from that table; the DNA served to infer D and trimming. For this sample the table gives around 24,000 clones, of which about 76% were detected only once. Less than 3.5% of the sample is held by the ten biggest clonotypes.

Study-wide findings and limitations: Limitations of the study were the small number of convalescent patients and the absence of early post-infection timepoints. Among healthy vaccine recipients, nearly all vaccine-induced clones were SARS-CoV-2 mono-reactive, and just 1 of 255 was cross-reactive with common cold coronaviruses. Marked clonal contraction was observed in both infection-induced and vaccine-induced clones at late post-vaccination timepoints, consistent with waning T cell responses.

The ViraFEST assay stimulated PBMC with viral peptide pools and then used TCR sequencing to identify antigen-specific CD4+ T cell clonotypes by expansion. After around ten days of culture, CD4+ T cells were isolated with the EasySep CD4+ T cell isolation kit. None of the healthy vaccine recipients had a prior SARS-CoV-2 infection, which was confirmed by nucleocapsid antibody tests that came back negative both before and after vaccination. Approximately 2.1 million PBMC per well were cultured in IMDM with roughly 5% human AB serum, roughly 10 IU/ml IL-2 and gentamicin, plus 10 ug/ml peptides. On days 3 and 7, half of the culture medium was replaced with fresh IL-2-containing medium. Unless otherwise noted, each peptide stimulation condition was cultured in triplicate wells. PBMC were separated from whole blood using Ficoll-Paque Plus gradient centrifugation and were then either cryopreserved at -140C or used fresh. The overlapping peptide pools covered the spike proteins of SARS-CoV-2 and of the common cold coronaviruses HCoV-NL63, HCoV-OC43 and HCoV-229E. Genomic DNA was extracted from cultured CD4+ T cells with the QIAamp micro DNA kit.

A remark on this clone: It lacks a known antigen. Base qualities are not recorded, but no much larger clone differs from it by a single base.

Via the germline V gene (reference sequence), CDR1 is LNHNV and CDR2 YYDKDF. At the junction V is shortened by 3 bases and J by 8 bases, with 20 bases in between. The CDR3 goes from the cysteine to the phenylalanine over 16 residues. This entry keeps only the CDR3 DNA: 48 bases, framed from base 1. The receptor was derived from a human donor who received a COVID-19 vaccine. Sequences were derived from CD4+ T cells from PBMCs cultured with SARS-CoV-2 spike peptides, sampled before COVID-19 vaccination. The sample's cell subset or site label, in plain terms: SARS-CoV-2 spike overlapping peptide pool stimulation. The sequence links TRBV15 to TRBJ2-1, with the D gene uncertain. The nucleotide sequence is given as TGTGCCACCAGCAGCATCGCCGGGTCCTTCGCCCATGAGCAGTTCTTC. The translation is CATSSIAGSFAHEQFF. The reference TRBV15 and TRBJ2-1 proteins fill in what lies around the CDR3, so the full variable domain reads DAMVIQNPRYQVTQFGKPVTLSCSQTLNHNVMYWYQQKSSQAPKLLFHYYDKDFNNEADTPDNFQSRRPNTSFCFLDIRSPGLGDTAMYLCATSSIAGSFAHEQFFGPGTRLTVL.